These 30 T cell receptor beta chains originate from one sample sequenced in a study of molecular identifiers for immune sequencing clone quantification. TCRdb fed the PCR reads into MiXCR, producing one record per CDR3 protein. The sample holds more than 250,000 distinct CDR3 sequences; about a fifth are singletons and the top ten take more than 0.8%. Sequences were obtained from naive CD8+ T cells from blood, with Jurkat cell RNA spiked in. Subset meaning: FACS-sorted CD8+CD4-CCR7+CD45RA+ naive T cells. Source of these receptors: a human donor in good health. Some libraries in this study had Jurkat cell RNA spiked in.

In the case of this clonotype: A much larger clonotype is one base distant, so this may be a read error. The CDR3 does not close with the conserved phenylalanine or tryptophan, likely indicating a read error. The rearrangement joins TRBV7-9 to TRBJ1-1, with 8 nucleotides matching TRBD1. Per germline, CDR1 SEHNR and CDR2 FQNEAQ (reference sequence). CDR3 length equals 14 residues. This CDR3 is CVSSTQGDGTEAFS. The CDR3, as DNA: TGTGTCAGCAGCACACAGGGGGATGGTACTGAAGCTTTCTCT.

Regarding this clonotype: A much larger clonotype is one base distant, so this may be a read error. The chain recombines TRBV28 with TRBJ2-3; D gene ambiguous. CDR1 is MDHEN and CDR2 is SYDVKM in the germline V gene. V was pared by 3 bases and J by 0 bases, with 13 bases between. The CDR3 consists of 16 residues. The CDR3 here is CASSFPMSTSTDTQYF. DNA for the CDR3: TGTGCCAGCAGTTTTCCGATGTCGACTAGCACAGATACGCAGTATTTT. Together with reference TRBV28 and TRBJ2-3, the CDR3 gives the full variable domain: DVKVTQSSRYLVKRTGEKVFLECVQDMDHENMFWYRQDPGLGLRLIYFSYDVKMKEKGDIPEGYSVSREKKERFSLILESASTNQTSMYLCASSFPMSTSTDTQYFGPGTRLTVL.

At least ten counts were recorded for this clonotype. The genes are TRBV12-3 or TRBV12-4 and TRBJ1-5; unclear D gene. V lost 1 base, J lost 5 bases, and 6 bases lay in between. This CDR3 is 13 amino acids long. Here the CDR3 DNA reads TGTGCCAGCAGTTTAGAGTCCCATCAGCCCCAGCATTTT. Translating it yields CASSLESHQPQHF.

This clonotype was observed at least ten times. The chain couples TRBV19 to TRBJ2-1, with D maybe TRBD2 (6 bases). Germline V gene sequence: CDR1 LNHDA, CDR2 SQIVND (reference sequence). The V end was cut by 4 bases, the J end by 12 bases, with 16 bases between. This CDR3 spans 13 amino acids. CDR3 bases: TGTGCCAGTAGTACTGTTTTCGCCGGGGGGCAGTTCTTC. It is translated as CASSTVFAGGQFF.

Many counts were recorded for this clonotype. V gene TRBV7-2 combines with J gene TRBJ2-1, with 8 bases lining up with TRBD2. Looked up from germline, CDR1 is SGHTA and CDR2 is FQGNSA. The CDR3 totals 17 residues. V shed 2 bases, J shed 1 base, and the junction held 7 bases outside the gene matches. The CDR3 spells CASSLPASGWSYNEQFF. As DNA, the CDR3 is TGTGCCAGCAGCTTACCCGCTAGCGGGTGGTCCTACAATGAGCAGTTCTTC.

With regard to this clonotype: A clone one base away is much larger, so this may be a read error. This chain joins TRBV24-1 and TRBJ1-1; no firm D call. This CDR3 is 13 amino acids long. Germline CDR1 reads KGHDR; CDR2 reads SFDVKD. V lost 3 bases to trimming and J lost 8 bases, with 12 bases between them. In nucleotides, the CDR3 is TGTGCCACCAGTGATCCTGCCTTCAAAGAAGCTTTCTTT. Translating gives CATSDPAFKEAFF.

This clonotype came up many times. The genes are TRBV27 and TRBJ1-2; D is unclear. V dropped 5 bases and J dropped 4 bases, with 11 bases sitting between them. The CDR3 length is 13 residues. Germline-derived CDR1 and CDR2 are MNHEY and SMNVEV (reference sequence). As DNA, the CDR3 is TGTGCCAGCAGTGGACTTTCCACCTATGGCTACACCTTC. Translation: CASSGLSTYGYTF.

Turning to this clonotype: This may come from a read error, since a much larger clone is one base off. The chain has TRBV7-3 and TRBJ2-5; 8 nucleotides line up with TRBD2. Per the germline V gene, CDR1 is SGHTA and CDR2 is FQGTGA. V shed 5 bases and J 7 bases; nucleotides not matched to a gene: 6. This CDR3 is built from 13 residues. The CDR3 spells CASSLSGRGTQYF. Here the CDR3 DNA reads TGTGCCAGCAGCCTCAGCGGGAGAGGGACCCAGTACTTC.

The gene calls are TRBV6-2 or TRBV6-3 and TRBJ1-5; D may be TRBD1 (6 bases). Germline values: CDR1 MNHEY, CDR2 SVGEGT. V gave up 2 bases and J gave up 5 bases, with 16 bases separating them. The length of the CDR3 is 16 residues. The DNA of the CDR3 is TGTGCCAGCAGTTACCCGCGGGGGGGGCAGGATCAGCCCCAGCATTTT. Residues: CASSYPRGGQDQPQHF.

V usage is TRBV6-4 and J usage is TRBJ1-5; D uncertain. The CDR3 sequence is 14 residues long. Between the trimmed V and J ends, which lost 10 bases and 0 bases, there was a span of 13 bases. Germline V gives CDR1 MRHNA, CDR2 SNTAGT. CDR3 protein: CAKATRGSNQPQHF. The CDR3 region has the DNA TGTGCCAAGGCGACAAGAGGTAGCAATCAGCCCCAGCATTTT.

Many counts were recorded for this clonotype. The chain carries TRBV7-6 and TRBJ2-1, with D tentatively TRBD2 (5 bases). V was pared by 5 bases and J by 0 bases, with 14 bases between. CDR1 is SGHVS, CDR2 FNYEAQ, per germline. The CDR3 has 16 residues. For the CDR3, the DNA is TGTGCCAGCAGCGACGACGGGGATAGCTCCTACAATGAGCAGTTCTTC. This gives the protein CASSDDGDSSYNEQFF.

In this sample, this clonotype turned up many times. V and J are TRBV4-1 and TRBJ1-1; a weak D match, TRBD1 (6 bases). V was shortened by 1 base and J by 6 bases, with 9 bases between the two germline ends. This CDR3 is 13 amino acids long. Germline CDR1 and CDR2: MGHRA and YSYEKL. The CDR3 here is CASSQVTGPEAFF. CDR3 DNA: TGCGCCAGCAGCCAAGTTACAGGGCCTGAAGCTTTCTTT.

This clonotype occurred many times. The rearrangement links TRBV5-6 to TRBJ2-5; the D is unclear. CDR3 length: 15 amino acids. The V gene's germline CDR1 is SGHDT and CDR2 YYEEEE. V gave up 4 bases and J gave up 0 bases, with 13 bases separating them. CDR3 region: CASSPSTQYQETQYF. The CDR3 DNA reads TGTGCCAGCAGCCCCTCAACACAGTACCAAGAGACCCAGTACTTC. The full variable domain, completed using reference TRBV5-6 and TRBJ2-5, is DAGVTQSPTHLIKTRGQQVTLRCSPKSGHDTVSWYQQALGQGPQFIFQYYEEEERQRGNFPDRFSGHQFPNYSSELNVNALLLGDSALYLCASSPSTQYQETQYFGPGTRLLVL.

This clonotype has ten or more counts. This sequence joins TRBV5-4 and TRBJ1-1; D is uncertain. Trimming pared 4 bases from V and 1 base from J, leaving 11 bases between. CDR3 size: 14 residues. Germline V gene sequence: CDR1 SGHNT, CDR2 YYREEE (reference sequence). CDR3 region: CASSLTWGNTEAFF. CDR3 coding DNA: TGTGCCAGCAGCCTTACCTGGGGGAACACTGAAGCTTTCTTT.

The sample holds a few counts of this clonotype. The chain carries TRBV7-9 and TRBJ1-1, with 7 bases lining up with TRBD1. CDR1 is SEHNR, CDR2 FQNEAQ, per germline (reference sequence). V dropped 5 bases and J dropped 2; count of bases not matched to a gene: 5. CDR3 length: 14 residues. The CDR3 here is CASSHGQANTEAFF. The CDR3 DNA is TGTGCCAGCAGCCATGGACAGGCCAACACTGAAGCTTTCTTT. Using reference TRBV7-9 and TRBJ1-1 for the parts outside the CDR3, the full variable domain is DTGVSQNPRHKITKRGQNVTFRCDPISEHNRLYWYRQTLGQGPEFLTYFQNEAQLEKSRLLSDRFSAERPKGSFSTLEIQRTEQGDSAMYLCASSHGQANTEAFFGQGTRLTVV.

This clonotype was counted many times. The J gene is TRBJ2-7, the V gene TRBV12-3 or TRBV12-4; D unresolved. The CDR3 covers 16 residues. Trimming shortened V by 5 bases and J by 5 bases, and 22 bases separated the two germline ends. This CDR3 reads CASSPTPRPSVDEQYF. The CDR3 DNA reads as TGTGCCAGCAGTCCTACACCCCGCCCGTCAGTTGACGAGCAGTACTTC.

This chain uses TRBV4-3 with TRBJ2-4; D remains ambiguous. There are 16 residues in the CDR3. Germline assignment: CDR1 LGHNA and CDR2 YSLEER. V shed 8 bases and J shed 1 base, with 18 bases lying between them. This CDR3 is CASGVAVGSAKNIQYF. CDR3 DNA: TGCGCCAGCGGCGTAGCCGTGGGGTCGGCCAAAAACATTCAGTACTTC.

Comments on this clonotype: A single base separates this from a much larger clone, so it may be a read error. The J gene is TRBJ1-6, the V gene TRBV7-9; D gene unclear. Germline CDR1 reads SEHNR; CDR2 reads FQNEAQ (reference sequence). The CDR3 runs 11 residues. The CDR3 loop is CASGLGSPLHF. The CDR3 DNA reads TGTGCCAGCGGCTTAGGTTCTCCCCTCCACTTT.

This clonotype occurred many times. V and J are TRBV6-2 or TRBV6-3 and TRBJ2-7, with a possible D match to TRBD2 (5 bases). V was pared by 7 bases and J by 5 bases, with 12 bases between. This CDR3 has 12 amino acids. Germline V gives CDR1 MNHEY, CDR2 SVGEGT. The CDR3 sequence is CASNDYGHEQYF. In DNA form, the CDR3 reads TGTGCCAGCAATGACTACGGCCACGAGCAGTACTTC.

The rearrangement joins TRBV5-1 to TRBJ2-3, with D unresolved. The CDR3 spans 15 residues. In germline, CDR1 is SGHRS, CDR2 YFSETQ. V was trimmed by 0 bases and J by 0 bases, leaving 8 bases between them. This chain's CDR3 is CASSLATDSTDTQYF. Written as DNA, the CDR3 is TGCGCCAGCAGCTTGGCCACGGACAGCACAGATACGCAGTATTTT.

The rearrangement joins TRBV4-3 to TRBJ2-3; the D call may be TRBD1 or TRBD2 (5 bases each). Looked up from germline, CDR1 is LGHNA and CDR2 is YSLEER. Trimming cost V 0 bases and J 0 bases, with 10 bases left between them. This CDR3 contains 16 residues. The CDR3 is CASSQDPGRSTDTQYF. Here the CDR3 DNA reads TGCGCCAGCAGCCAAGACCCGGGGCGGAGCACAGATACGCAGTATTTT.

This clonotype was recorded at least ten times. V is TRBV5-1 and J is TRBJ2-7; D possibly corresponds to TRBD2 (6 bases). V was pared by 1 base and J by 5 bases, with 13 bases between. Germline values: CDR1 SGHRS, CDR2 YFSETQ. The CDR3 length is 14 residues. Here the CDR3 reads CASSLFLGGHEQYF. CDR3 sequence (DNA): TGCGCCAGCAGCTTGTTTTTAGGAGGGCACGAGCAGTACTTC.

The chain joins TRBV5-1 to TRBJ2-7; D is possibly TRBD1 (5 bases). The CDR3 extends over 14 amino acids. Germline V lookup: CDR1 SGHRS, CDR2 YFSETQ. Trimming left V 2 bases short and J 3 bases short, with 12 bases between. CDR3 sequence reads: CASSFGRGGYEQYF. As DNA, the CDR3 is TGCGCCAGCAGCTTTGGAAGGGGCGGCTACGAGCAGTACTTC.

For this clonotype: Being one base from a much bigger clone, this may be a read error. This sequence joins TRBV30 and TRBJ2-5, with a possible D match to TRBD1 (5 bases). There are 13 residues in the CDR3. From germline, CDR1 is GTSNPN and CDR2 SVGIG (reference sequence). V was pared by 3 bases and J by 0 bases, with 8 bases between. The CDR3 sequence: CAWRAGHQETQYF. In DNA, the CDR3 is TGTGCCTGGAGAGCAGGGCACCAAGAGACCCAGTACTTC. Using reference TRBV30 and TRBJ2-5 for the parts outside the CDR3, the full variable domain is SQTIHQWPATLVQPVGSPLSLECTVEGTSNPNLYWYRQAAGRGLQLLFYSVGIGQISSEVPQNLSASRPQDRQFILSSKKLLLSDSGFYLCAWRAGHQETQYFGPGTRLLVL.

This clonotype showed up many times. The chain links TRBV28 to TRBJ2-3; D is possibly TRBD1 or TRBD2 (5 bases each). The CDR3 is 14 residues long. Germline V lookup: CDR1 MDHEN, CDR2 SYDVKM. V lost 5 bases to trimming and J lost 0 bases, with 9 bases between them. The CDR3 here is CASSQWDSTDTQYF. CDR3 bases: TGTGCCAGCAGTCAATGGGACAGCACAGATACGCAGTATTTT.

Remarks on this clonotype: A much bigger clone sits one base away, suggesting this may be a read error. The conserved phenylalanine or tryptophan normally closing the CDR3 is absent here, so this likely arose from a read error. CDR3 nucleotides: TGTGCCAGCAGCCGATCAGGGGGCGCAGGTCAGCCCCAGCATCTT. Amino acids: CASSRSGGAGQPQHL. The chain combines TRBV6-2 or TRBV6-3 with TRBJ1-5; TRBD1 matches 8 bases. CDR3 length: 15 residues. The J segment lost 6 bases and the V segment lost 6 bases, leaving 10 bases of the junction unmatched. Germline loops: CDR1 MNHEY, CDR2 SVGEGT.

The table lists this clonotype with many counts. The chain carries TRBV28 and TRBJ2-5; TRBD2 matches at 12 bases. This CDR3 has 14 amino acids. The V gene's germline CDR1 is MDHEN and CDR2 SYDVKM. The trim removed 8 bases at V and 5 bases at J, leaving 6 bases unmatched. CDR3 sequence (DNA): TGTGCCAGCGGAGGACTAGCGGGATTTGAGACCCAGTACTTC. It is translated as CASGGLAGFETQYF.

Concerning this clonotype: Just one base apart from a much larger clone, this may be a read error. The genes are TRBV23-1 and TRBJ2-3, with 7 bases matching TRBD1. The DNA end lines up better with TRBJ1-5; the J call may be wrong. TRBV23-1 is reported as an ORF; its role is uncertain. The CDR3 length is 17 residues. The CDR3 spells CASSQPGTGVSTDTQHF. In DNA form, the CDR3 reads TGCGCCAGCAGTCAGCCCGGAACAGGGGTCAGCACAGATACGCAGCATTTT.

This rearrangement joins TRBV30 to TRBJ2-3; D is unclear. CDR1 GTSNPN and CDR2 SVGIG come from the germline V gene (reference sequence). Trimming pared 0 bases from V and 2 bases from J, leaving 9 bases between. CDR3 size: 14 residues. CDR3 in amino acids: CAWSVGSFTDTQYF. CDR3 coding DNA: TGTGCCTGGAGTGTTGGATCGTTCACAGATACGCAGTATTTT.

A word on this clonotype: A read error may produce the germline difference seen at one junction end. The chain links TRBV5-6 to TRBJ2-1; D is perhaps TRBD1 or TRBD2 (5 bases each). This CDR3 has 15 amino acids. CDR1 and CDR2 from the germline V gene are SGHDT and YYEEEE. The CDR3 sequence: CASSFGDRYYNKQFF. Here the CDR3 DNA reads TGTGCCAGCAGCTTCGGGGACCGCTACTACAATAAGCAGTTCTTC.